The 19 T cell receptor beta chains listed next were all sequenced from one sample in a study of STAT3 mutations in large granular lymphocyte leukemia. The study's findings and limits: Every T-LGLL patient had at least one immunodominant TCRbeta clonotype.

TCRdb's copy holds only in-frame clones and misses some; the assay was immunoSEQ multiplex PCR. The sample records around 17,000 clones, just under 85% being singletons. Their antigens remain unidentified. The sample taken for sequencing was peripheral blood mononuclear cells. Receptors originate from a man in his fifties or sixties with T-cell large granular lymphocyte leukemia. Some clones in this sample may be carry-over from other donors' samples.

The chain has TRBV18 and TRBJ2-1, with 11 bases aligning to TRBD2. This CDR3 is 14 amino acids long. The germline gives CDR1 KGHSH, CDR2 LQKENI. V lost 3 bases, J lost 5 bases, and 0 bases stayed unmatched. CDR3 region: CASSPGLADNEQFF. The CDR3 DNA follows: TGTGCCAGCTCACCGGGACTAGCGGACAATGAGCAGTTCTTC.

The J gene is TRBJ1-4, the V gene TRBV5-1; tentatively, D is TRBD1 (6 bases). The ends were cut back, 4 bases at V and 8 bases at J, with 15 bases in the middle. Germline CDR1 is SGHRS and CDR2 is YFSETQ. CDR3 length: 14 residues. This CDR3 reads CASSPRGDGEKLFF. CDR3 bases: TGCGCCAGCAGCCCCAGGGGAGATGGGGAAAAACTGTTTTTT.

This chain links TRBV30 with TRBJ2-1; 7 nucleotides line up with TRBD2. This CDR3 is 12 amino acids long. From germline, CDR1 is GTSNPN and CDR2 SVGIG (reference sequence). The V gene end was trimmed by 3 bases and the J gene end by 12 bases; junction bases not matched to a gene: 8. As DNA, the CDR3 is TGTGCCTGGAGCCACACCGCGGGGGTGCAGTTCTTC. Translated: CAWSHTAGVQFF.

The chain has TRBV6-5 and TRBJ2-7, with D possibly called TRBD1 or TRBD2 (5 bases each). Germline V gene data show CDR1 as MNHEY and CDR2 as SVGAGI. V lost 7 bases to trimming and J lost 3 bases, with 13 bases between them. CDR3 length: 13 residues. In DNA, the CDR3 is TGTGCCAGCAAGAAGGGACCGGTCTACGAGCAGTACTTC. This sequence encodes CASKKGPVYEQYF.

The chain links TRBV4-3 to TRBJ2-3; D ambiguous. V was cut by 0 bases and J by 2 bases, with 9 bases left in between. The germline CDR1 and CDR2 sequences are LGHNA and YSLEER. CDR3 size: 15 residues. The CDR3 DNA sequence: TGCGCCAGCAGCCAAGATTTTGGCTACACAGATACGCAGTATTTT. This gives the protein CASSQDFGYTDTQYF.

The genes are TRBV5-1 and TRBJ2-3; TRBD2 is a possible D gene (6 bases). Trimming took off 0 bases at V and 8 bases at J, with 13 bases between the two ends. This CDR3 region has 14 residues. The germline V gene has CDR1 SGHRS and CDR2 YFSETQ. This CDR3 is CASSLATGEVTQYF. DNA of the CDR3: TGCGCCAGCAGCTTGGCGACGGGGGAGGTTACGCAGTATTTT.

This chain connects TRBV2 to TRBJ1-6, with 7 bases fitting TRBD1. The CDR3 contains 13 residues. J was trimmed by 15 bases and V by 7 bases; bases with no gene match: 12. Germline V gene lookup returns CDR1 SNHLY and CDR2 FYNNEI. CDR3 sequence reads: CASKSQQGINLHF. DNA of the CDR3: TGTGCCAGCAAATCCCAACAGGGGATCAACCTCCACTTT.

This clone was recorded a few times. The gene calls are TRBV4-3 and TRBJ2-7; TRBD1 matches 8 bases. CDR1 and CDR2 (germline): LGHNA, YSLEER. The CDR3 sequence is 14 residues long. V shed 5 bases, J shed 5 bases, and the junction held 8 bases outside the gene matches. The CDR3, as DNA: TGCGCCAGCAGCGGTGTGCAGGGGGCCCACGAGCAGTACTTC. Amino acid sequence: CASSGVQGAHEQYF.

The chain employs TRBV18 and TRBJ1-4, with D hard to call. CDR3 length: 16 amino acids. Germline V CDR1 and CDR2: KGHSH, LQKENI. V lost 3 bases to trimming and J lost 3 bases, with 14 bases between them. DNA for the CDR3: TGTGCCAGCTCACCGATCAAGGGTCCGGCTAATGAAAAACTGTTTTTT. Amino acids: CASSPIKGPANEKLFF. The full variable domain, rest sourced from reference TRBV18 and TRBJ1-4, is NAGVMQNPRHLVRRRGQEARLRCSPMKGHSHVYWYRQLPEEGLKFMVYLQKENIIDESGMPKERFSAEFPKEGPSILRIQQVVRGDSAAYFCASSPIKGPANEKLFFGSGTQLSVL.

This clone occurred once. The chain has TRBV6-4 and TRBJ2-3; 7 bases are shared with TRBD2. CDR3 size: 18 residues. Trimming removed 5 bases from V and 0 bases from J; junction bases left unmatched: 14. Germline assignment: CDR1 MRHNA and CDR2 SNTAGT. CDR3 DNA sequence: TGTGCCAGCAGTCCGTCGAGCGGGACCTCTATTAGCACAGATACGCAGTATTTT. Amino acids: CASSPSSGTSISTDTQYF.

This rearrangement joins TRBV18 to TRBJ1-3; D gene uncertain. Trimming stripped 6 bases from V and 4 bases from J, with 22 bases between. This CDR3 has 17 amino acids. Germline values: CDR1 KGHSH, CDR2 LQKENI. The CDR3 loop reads CASSGQYTLWKGNTIYF. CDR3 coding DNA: TGTGCCAGCTCGGGCCAATACACTCTTTGGAAAGGAAACACCATATATTTT.

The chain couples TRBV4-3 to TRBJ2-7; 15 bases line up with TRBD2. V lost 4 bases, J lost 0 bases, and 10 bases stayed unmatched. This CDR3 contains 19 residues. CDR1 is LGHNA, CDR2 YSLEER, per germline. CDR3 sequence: CASSPPGLAGGYSSYEQYF. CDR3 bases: TGCGCCAGCAGCCCTCCCGGACTAGCGGGAGGGTATAGCTCCTACGAGCAGTACTTC.

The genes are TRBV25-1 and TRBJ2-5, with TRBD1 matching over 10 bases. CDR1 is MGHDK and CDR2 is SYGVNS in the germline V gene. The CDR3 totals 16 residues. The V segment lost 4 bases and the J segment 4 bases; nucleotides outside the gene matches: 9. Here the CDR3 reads CASSASGTGVAETQYF. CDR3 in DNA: TGTGCCAGCAGTGCCTCCGGGACAGGGGTCGCAGAGACCCAGTACTTC.

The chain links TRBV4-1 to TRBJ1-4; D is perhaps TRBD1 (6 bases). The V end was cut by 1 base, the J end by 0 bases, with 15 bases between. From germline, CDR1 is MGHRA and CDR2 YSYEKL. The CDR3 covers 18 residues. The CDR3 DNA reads TGCGCCAGCAGCCAAGTTTTAACAGGGATGGCAACTAATGAAAAACTGTTTTTT. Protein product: CASSQVLTGMATNEKLFF.

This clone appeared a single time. CDR3 sequence: CASTSLTGMDEQYF. The CDR3 nucleotides read TGTGCCAGCACTTCTCTGACAGGGATGGACGAGCAGTACTTC. The chain joins TRBV2 to TRBJ2-7, with TRBD1 matching 7 bases. CDR3 length: 14 residues. CDR1 is SNHLY and CDR2 is FYNNEI in the germline V gene. J gave up 5 bases and V 7 bases, and 11 bases lay outside the gene matches.

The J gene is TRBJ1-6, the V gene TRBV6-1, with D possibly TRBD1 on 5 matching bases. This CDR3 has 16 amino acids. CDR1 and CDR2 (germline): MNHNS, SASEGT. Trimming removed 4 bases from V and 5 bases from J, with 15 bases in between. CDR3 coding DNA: TGTGCCAGCAGTGCTACCTCAGGGCGTAATAATTCACCCCTCCACTTT. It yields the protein CASSATSGRNNSPLHF.

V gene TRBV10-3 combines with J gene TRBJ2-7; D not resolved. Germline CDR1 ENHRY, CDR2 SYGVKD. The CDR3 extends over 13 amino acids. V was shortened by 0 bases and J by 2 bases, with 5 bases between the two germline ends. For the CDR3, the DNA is TGTGCCATCAGTGAGTCGTTCACCTACGAGCAGTACTTC. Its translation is CAISESFTYEQYF.

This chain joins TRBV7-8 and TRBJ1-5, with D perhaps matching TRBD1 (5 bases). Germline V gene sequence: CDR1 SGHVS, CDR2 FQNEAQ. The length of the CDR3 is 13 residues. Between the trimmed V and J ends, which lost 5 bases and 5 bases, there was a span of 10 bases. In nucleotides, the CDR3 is TGTGCCAGCAGCCCCGAGGGGTATCAGCCCCAGCATTTT. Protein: CASSPEGYQPQHF.

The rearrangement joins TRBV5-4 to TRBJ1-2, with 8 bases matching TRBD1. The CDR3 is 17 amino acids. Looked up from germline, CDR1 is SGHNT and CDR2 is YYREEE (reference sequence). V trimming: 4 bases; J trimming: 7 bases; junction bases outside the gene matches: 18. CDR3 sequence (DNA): TGTGCCAGCAGCAGCGGCAATGGACAGGGAGCTCCGAGTGGCTACACCTTC. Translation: CASSSGNGQGAPSGYTF.